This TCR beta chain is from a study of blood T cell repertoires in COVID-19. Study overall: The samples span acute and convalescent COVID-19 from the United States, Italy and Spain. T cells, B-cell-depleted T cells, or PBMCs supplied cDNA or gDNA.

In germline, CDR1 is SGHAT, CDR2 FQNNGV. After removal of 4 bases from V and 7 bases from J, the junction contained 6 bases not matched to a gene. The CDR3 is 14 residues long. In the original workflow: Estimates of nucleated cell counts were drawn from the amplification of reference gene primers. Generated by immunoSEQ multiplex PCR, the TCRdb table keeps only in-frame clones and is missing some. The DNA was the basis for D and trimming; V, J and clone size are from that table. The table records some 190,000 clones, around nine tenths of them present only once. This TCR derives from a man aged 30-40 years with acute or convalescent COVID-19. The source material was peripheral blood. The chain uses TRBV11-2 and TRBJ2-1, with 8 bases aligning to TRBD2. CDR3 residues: CASSWGGRINEQFF. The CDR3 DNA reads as TGTGCCAGCAGCTGGGGCGGGAGGATTAATGAGCAGTTCTTC.